The 2 T cell receptor beta chains in this list originate from one sample, sequenced in a study of radiotherapy plus CTLA-4 blockade in lung cancer. Only in-frame clones appear in the TCRdb table, and some are missing; sequencing was by immunoSEQ multiplex PCR. The sample yields about 110,000 clones, about 85% seen once. Sequenced material: peripheral blood, taken from a patient treated with radiotherapy plus ipilimumab. The receptors here all came from a human donor with non-small cell lung cancer that progressed on radiotherapy plus ipilimumab. Some clones in this sample may be carry-over from other donors' samples.

V usage is TRBV5-1 and J usage is TRBJ1-4; 7 nucleotides match TRBD1. The germline V gene encodes CDR1 SGHRS and CDR2 YFSETQ. This CDR3 has 14 residues. Trimming removed 4 bases from V and 8 bases from J; junction bases left unmatched: 8. The DNA for the CDR3 is TGCGCCAGCAGCAATATCGGGACAGAAGAAAAACTGTTTTTT. The encoded protein is CASSNIGTEEKLFF.

The rearrangement links TRBV4-2 to TRBJ1-4, with TRBD1 as a possible D gene (6 bases). CDR3 size: 17 residues. With 1 base removed from V and 5 bases from J, the gap between germline ends came to 17 bases. CDR1 and CDR2 from the germline V gene are LGHNA and YNFKEQ. The CDR3 DNA follows: TGTGCCAGCAGCCAAGCCCTCCGACAGGCCCTAAATGAAAAACTGTTTTTT. Translation gives CASSQALRQALNEKLFF.